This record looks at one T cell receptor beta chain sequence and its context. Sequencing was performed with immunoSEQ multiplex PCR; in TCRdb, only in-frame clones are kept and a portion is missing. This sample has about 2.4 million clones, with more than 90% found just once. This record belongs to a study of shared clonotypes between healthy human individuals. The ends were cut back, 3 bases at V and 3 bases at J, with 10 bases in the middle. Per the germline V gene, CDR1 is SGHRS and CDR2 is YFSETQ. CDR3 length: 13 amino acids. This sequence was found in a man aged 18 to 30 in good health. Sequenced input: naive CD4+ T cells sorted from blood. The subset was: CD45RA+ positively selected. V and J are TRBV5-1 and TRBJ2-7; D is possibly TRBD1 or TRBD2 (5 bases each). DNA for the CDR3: TGCGCCAGCAGCTGGGGGAGTAACTACGAGCAGTACTTC. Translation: CASSWGSNYEQYF.